A single sample is the source of the 18 T cell receptor beta chains below, sequenced in a study of control samples from healthy donors and cancer patients. Generated by immunoSEQ multiplex PCR, the TCRdb table keeps only in-frame clones and is missing some. The sample has 45,000 to 70,000 clones, 75% to 95% seen once. Sequences were obtained from PBMCs. The receptors originated from a young man with colorectal cancer.

The chain combines TRBV5-1 with TRBJ1-1, with D perhaps matching TRBD1 (6 bases). CDR3 size: 13 residues. From germline, CDR1 is SGHRS and CDR2 YFSETQ. Trimming left V 2 bases short and J 5 bases short, with 10 bases between. Here the CDR3 DNA reads TGCGCCAGCAGCTTCCGGGGGCGAACTGAAGCTTTCTTT. This sequence encodes CASSFRGRTEAFF.

This chain connects TRBV19 to TRBJ1-5, with 11 bases matching TRBD1. Germline V CDR1 and CDR2: LNHDA, SQIVND (reference sequence). The junction had 8 bases not matched to a gene; V was cut back by 4 bases and J by 6 bases. The CDR3 covers 16 residues. The CDR3 loop is CASSTSSGTGGQPQHF. For the CDR3, the DNA is TGTGCCAGTAGTACTTCATCCGGGACAGGGGGTCAGCCCCAGCATTTT.

The rearrangement joins TRBV3-1 (or the pseudogene TRBV3-2) to TRBJ2-1; no clear D. Germline V gene lookup returns CDR1 LGHDT and CDR2 YNNKEL (reference sequence). The CDR3 is made up of 14 amino acids. V was pared by 4 bases and J by 0 bases, with 7 bases between. CDR3 coding DNA: TGTGCCAGCAGCCCTACTTTCTCCTACAATGAGCAGTTCTTC. This translates into CASSPTFSYNEQFF.

The V call is TRBV5-1, the J call TRBJ2-1; D is perhaps TRBD1 (5 bases). Trimming took 0 bases from V and 0 from J, leaving 10 bases between them. There are 16 residues in the CDR3. Germline V gene sequence: CDR1 SGHRS, CDR2 YFSETQ. As DNA, the CDR3 is TGCGCCAGCAGCTTGGGACAGATAAGCTCCTACAATGAGCAGTTCTTC. It codes for CASSLGQISSYNEQFF.

The V gene is TRBV12-3 or TRBV12-4, the J gene TRBJ2-1; a possible D gene is TRBD1 (6 bases). This CDR3 comprises 12 residues. Trimming left V 6 bases short and J 15 bases short, with 18 bases between. This chain's CDR3 is CASSQNRVRWFF. In DNA form, the CDR3 reads TGTGCCAGCAGCCAGAACAGGGTTCGTTGGTTCTTC.

This chain links TRBV18 with TRBJ2-1, with 7 bases fitting TRBD1. The CDR3 runs to 15 residues. Germline assignment: CDR1 KGHSH and CDR2 LQKENI. J was trimmed by 3 bases and V by 3 bases; bases with no gene match: 5. CDR3 residues: CASSPDRAGYNEQFF. In DNA, the CDR3 is TGTGCCAGCTCACCCGACAGGGCTGGCTACAATGAGCAGTTCTTC.

This clone was observed a handful of times. Written as DNA, the CDR3 is TGTGCCAGCAGTACCGCGGGCGGGGGGCCGGGAGAGACCCAGTACTTC. It yields the protein CASSTAGGGPGETQYF. The chain joins TRBV2 to TRBJ2-5; TRBD2 aligns across 8 bases. The trim removed 5 bases at V and 4 bases at J, leaving 12 bases unmatched. The CDR3 loop spans 16 amino acids. Germline lookup yields CDR1 SNHLY and CDR2 FYNNEI.

The V gene is TRBV19, the J gene TRBJ1-2; perhaps TRBD1 as D (6 bases). The CDR3 length is 14 residues. Germline lookup yields CDR1 LNHDA and CDR2 SQIVND (reference sequence). Trimming pared 3 bases from V and 5 bases from J, leaving 13 bases between. CDR3 DNA sequence: TGTGCCAGTAGTATGGCCCAGGGGATGTATGGCTACACCTTC. It yields the protein CASSMAQGMYGYTF.

This chain connects TRBV10-2 to TRBJ1-6, with TRBD1 identical over 9 bases. CDR1 is WSHSY, CDR2 SAAADI, per germline. The V gene end was trimmed by 2 bases and the J gene end by 7 bases; junction bases not matched to a gene: 6. The CDR3 contains 16 residues. CDR3 in DNA: TGCGCCAGCAGTGAGATCGGGACAGGGAAAAATTCACCCCTCCACTTT. Protein sequence: CASSEIGTGKNSPLHF.

The chain employs TRBV7-2 and TRBJ2-1, with unresolved D. V shed 4 bases and J shed 0 bases, with 13 bases lying between them. Germline V lookup: CDR1 SGHTA, CDR2 FQGNSA. The CDR3 contains 16 residues. CDR3 nucleotides: TGTGCCAGCAGCTCGTCCGTGGGGTTCTCCTACAATGAGCAGTTCTTC. It codes for CASSSSVGFSYNEQFF.

The chain carries TRBV6-5 and TRBJ1-6; D unresolved. Germline lookup yields CDR1 MNHEY and CDR2 SVGAGI. CDR3 length: 14 residues. V shed 2 bases and J shed 5 bases, with 7 bases lying between them. The CDR3 is CASSYGLNNSPLHF. The CDR3 bases are TGTGCCAGCAGTTACGGTTTGAATAATTCACCCCTCCACTTT.

CDR3 nucleotides: TGTGCCAGTAGACAGGGGAGCGGTCAGCCCCAGCATTTT. Translation gives CASRQGSGQPQHF. V is TRBV7-8 and J is TRBJ1-5, with TRBD1 matching over 8 bases. V trimming: 9 bases; J trimming: 6 bases; junction bases outside the gene matches: 7. CDR3 length: 13 residues. The germline gives CDR1 SGHVS, CDR2 FQNEAQ.

V gene TRBV19 combines with J gene TRBJ1-3; no clear D gene. The CDR3 spans 12 residues. V gave up 8 bases and J gave up 4 bases, with 9 bases separating them. CDR1 and CDR2 from the germline V gene are LNHDA and SQIVND (reference sequence). The CDR3 protein is CASRFGGNTIYF. As DNA, the CDR3 is TGTGCCAGTCGTTTCGGAGGAAACACCATATATTTT. The whole variable domain, filled in from reference TRBV19 and TRBJ1-3, reads DGGITQSPKYLFRKEGQNVTLSCEQNLNHDAMYWYRQDPGQGLRLIYYSQIVNDFQKGDIAEGYSVSREKKESFPLTVTSAQKNPTAFYLCASRFGGNTIYFGEGSWLTVV.

The rearrangement links TRBV4-3 to TRBJ2-3, with D perhaps being TRBD1 or TRBD2 (6 bases each). The ends were cut back, 4 bases at V and 6 bases at J, with 20 bases in the middle. CDR1 LGHNA and CDR2 YSLEER come from the germline V gene. The CDR3 is 16 residues long. The CDR3 coding sequence is TGCGCCAGCAGCCCGGGAGTCAGGGGCGCGGGCGATACGCAGTATTTT. It specifies CASSPGVRGAGDTQYF.

This sequence joins TRBV4-3 and TRBJ1-3; unclear D gene. The CDR3 has 16 residues. V was clipped by 4 bases and J by 7 bases, with 20 bases between them. Germline V gene sequence: CDR1 LGHNA, CDR2 YSLEER. The CDR3 loop is CASSPGLGFGKNTIYF. The CDR3 bases are TGCGCCAGCAGCCCGGGGTTGGGGTTTGGAAAGAACACCATATATTTT.

This clone was recorded only once. The genes are TRBV11-2 and TRBJ1-6, with 7 bases that match TRBD1. The CDR3 contains 16 residues. V gave up 5 bases and J gave up 6 bases; unmatched junction bases: 10. Germline assignment: CDR1 SGHAT and CDR2 FQNNGV. This CDR3 reads CASSPIRDRVNSPLHF. The CDR3, as DNA: TGTGCCAGCAGCCCAATACGTGACAGGGTTAATTCACCCCTCCACTTT.

The CDR3 is CASSPGEAYGYTF. The CDR3 DNA follows: TGTGCCAGCAGTCCAGGAGAGGCCTATGGCTACACCTTC. The J gene is TRBJ1-2, the V gene TRBV6-5; D is unclear. Trimming removed 5 bases from V and 4 bases from J, with 11 bases in between. Germline values: CDR1 MNHEY, CDR2 SVGAGI. CDR3 size: 13 residues.

This chain joins TRBV2 and TRBJ1-6; possibly TRBD1 for D (6 bases). The CDR3 totals 15 residues. Germline CDR1 reads SNHLY; CDR2 reads FYNNEI. Trimming shortened V by 6 bases and J by 8 bases, and 17 bases separated the two germline ends. The chain's CDR3 is CASSATGPQYSPLHF. CDR3 DNA: TGTGCCAGCAGCGCCACAGGGCCCCAATATTCACCCCTCCACTTT.